One and the same sample provided the 32 T cell receptor beta chains below, sequenced in a study of T cell changes during pregnancy in multiple sclerosis. Sequencing was performed with immunoSEQ multiplex PCR; in TCRdb, only in-frame clones are kept and a portion is missing. There are over 50,000 clones in the sample; about 90% occur only once, and around 0.56% lies in the top ten. Sequencing used CD4+ T cells from peripheral blood mononuclear cells, obtained after pregnancy. These receptor sequences come from a female donor with multiple sclerosis, enrolled in a pregnancy study.

The CDR3 sequence: CAWSPIPYEQYF. Written as DNA, the CDR3 is TGTGCCTGGAGTCCCATCCCCTACGAGCAGTACTTC. The V gene is TRBV30, the J gene TRBJ2-7; D gene ambiguous. CDR1 GTSNPN and CDR2 SVGIG come from the germline V gene (reference sequence). CDR3 size: 12 residues. The ends were cut back, 2 bases at V and 2 bases at J, with 7 bases in the middle.

The V and J genes are TRBV6-5 and TRBJ2-7; 7 positions match TRBD1. The ends lost 0 bases at V and 4 bases at J; junction bases unmatched: 6. The CDR3 is made up of 15 amino acids. Germline loops: CDR1 MNHEY, CDR2 SVGAGI. The CDR3 bases are TGTGCCAGCAGTTACTCGTGGACAGGAGTATACGAGCAGTACTTC. Its protein product is CASSYSWTGVYEQYF.

In nucleotides, the CDR3 is TGTGCCTGGAGCGGGACAGGTTGGAGGTATGGCTACACCTTC. Protein sequence: CAWSGTGWRYGYTF. J is TRBJ1-2 and V is TRBV30, with 8 positions matching TRBD1. V lost 3 bases to trimming and J lost 5 bases; unmatched junction nucleotides: 8. The CDR3 is made up of 14 amino acids. Germline values: CDR1 GTSNPN, CDR2 SVGIG (reference sequence).

This sequence joins TRBV4-2 and TRBJ2-1, with D possibly matching TRBD2 (6 bases). With 4 bases removed from V and 4 bases from J, the gap between germline ends came to 8 bases. Germline CDR1 is LGHNA and CDR2 is YNFKEQ. This CDR3 comprises 13 residues. The CDR3 nucleotides read TGTGCCAGCAGCCGGGACTTATACAATGAGCAGTTCTTC. Translated: CASSRDLYNEQFF.

This chain joins TRBV5-1 and TRBJ2-1, with 7 bases identical to TRBD2. The CDR3 has 15 amino acids. Germline V gene sequence: CDR1 SGHRS, CDR2 YFSETQ. The V segment lost 0 bases and the J segment 6 bases; nucleotides outside the gene matches: 6. In nucleotides, the CDR3 is TGCGCCAGCAGCTTGGAGGCGGGAGTAAGCAATGAGCAGTTCTTC. The encoded protein is CASSLEAGVSNEQFF.

A single count supports this clone. The rearrangement joins TRBV6-6 to TRBJ1-5, with TRBD1 identical over 7 bases. Germline lookup yields CDR1 MNHNY and CDR2 SVGAGI (reference sequence). The CDR3 contains 16 residues. V dropped 5 bases and J dropped 0; count of bases not matched to a gene: 7. In DNA form, the CDR3 reads TGTGCCAGCAGTCCCAGACAGGGCGATAGCAATCAGCCCCAGCATTTT. Encoded protein: CASSPRQGDSNQPQHF.

The chain combines TRBV10-3 with TRBJ2-7, with 13 bases that match TRBD2. Germline assignment: CDR1 ENHRY and CDR2 SYGVKD. The CDR3 consists of 15 residues. V was pared by 10 bases and J by 5 bases, with 11 bases of the junction left unmatched. DNA of the CDR3: TGTGCCAGCAGAAGGACTAGCGGGAGATTCGACGAGCAGTACTTC. This encodes CASRRTSGRFDEQYF.

The sample holds a few counts of this clone. The rearrangement joins TRBV2 to TRBJ2-7; the match to TRBD2 covers 8 bases. Per the germline V gene, CDR1 is SNHLY and CDR2 is FYNNEI. V shed 8 bases, J shed 2 bases, and the junction held 5 bases outside the gene matches. The CDR3 is made up of 13 amino acids. The CDR3 sequence is CASGAGGPYEQYF. CDR3 DNA: TGTGCCAGCGGGGCGGGAGGCCCCTACGAGCAGTACTTC.

The chain uses TRBV5-6 and TRBJ1-2; D is perhaps TRBD1 (5 bases). Germline-derived CDR1 and CDR2 are SGHDT and YYEEEE. The V end lost 4 bases, the J end lost 1 base, and 17 bases lay between the germline ends. There are 16 residues in the CDR3. The CDR3 region is CASSGATGPLNYGYTF. In DNA, the CDR3 is TGTGCCAGCAGCGGGGCAACAGGTCCTCTTAACTATGGCTACACCTTC. The variable domain in full, completed from reference TRBV5-6 and TRBJ1-2, reads DAGVTQSPTHLIKTRGQQVTLRCSPKSGHDTVSWYQQALGQGPQFIFQYYEEEERQRGNFPDRFSGHQFPNYSSELNVNALLLGDSALYLCASSGATGPLNYGYTFGSGTRLTVV.

The rearrangement links TRBV7-2 to TRBJ2-7, with TRBD1 identical over 7 bases. V lost 1 base to trimming and J lost 3 bases; unmatched junction nucleotides: 9. The CDR3 totals 16 residues. The V gene's germline CDR1 is SGHTA and CDR2 FQGNSA. The CDR3 sequence: CASSLGERGGGYEQYF. CDR3 coding DNA: TGTGCCAGCAGCTTAGGAGAAAGAGGGGGCGGCTACGAGCAGTACTTC.

The chain has TRBV7-2 and TRBJ2-4; 7 bases agree with TRBD1. Germline values: CDR1 SGHTA, CDR2 FQGNSA. The J segment lost 7 bases and the V segment lost 5 bases, leaving 11 bases of the junction unmatched. The CDR3 sequence is 15 residues long. As DNA, the CDR3 is TGTGCCAGCAGCCTCGAACAGGGGATGAGGAACATTCAGTACTTC. As protein: CASSLEQGMRNIQYF.

The CDR3 nucleotides are TGTGCCAGCTCTACAGGGGGGACCTACAATGAGCAGTTCTTC. This encodes CASSTGGTYNEQFF. This chain connects TRBV9 to TRBJ2-1; 8 nucleotides align to TRBD1. CDR3 length: 14 residues. Trimming removed 7 bases from V and 2 bases from J; junction bases left unmatched: 5. Germline CDR1 and CDR2: SGDLS and YYNGEE.

The chain links TRBV2 to TRBJ2-7; 9 bases align to TRBD2. V gave up 1 base and J gave up 2 bases; unmatched junction bases: 3. CDR3 length: 15 residues. CDR1 is SNHLY, CDR2 FYNNEI, per germline. The CDR3 nucleotides are TGTGCCAGCAGTGAAGGGACTAGCGCCACCTACGAGCAGTACTTC. It codes for CASSEGTSATYEQYF.

V usage is TRBV7-3 and J usage is TRBJ2-7; D not certain. There are 12 residues in the CDR3. V was pared by 5 bases and J by 3 bases, with 8 bases between. Germline CDR1 reads SGHTA; CDR2 reads FQGTGA. In DNA form, the CDR3 reads TGTGCCAGCAGCCCAGGCAGCTACGAGCAGTACTTC. Translating gives CASSPGSYEQYF.

In this sample, this clone turned up once. J is TRBJ2-1 and V is TRBV10-3; 7 bases map to TRBD1. CDR3 length: 12 residues. Looked up from germline, CDR1 is ENHRY and CDR2 is SYGVKD. V gave up 4 bases and J gave up 7 bases; unmatched junction bases: 1. CDR3 protein: CAISAGGNEQFF. Here the CDR3 DNA reads TGTGCCATCAGTGCAGGGGGTAATGAGCAGTTCTTC.

The chain carries TRBV19 and TRBJ2-1; the D gene is possibly TRBD1 (6 bases). This CDR3 spans 18 amino acids. Trimming cost V 3 bases and J 5 bases, with 23 bases left between them. Germline V lookup: CDR1 LNHDA, CDR2 SQIVND (reference sequence). In DNA form, the CDR3 reads TGTGCCAGTAGTATTTGGCAGGGGAAGGCAAATCAGAACAATGAGCAGTTCTTC. The encoded protein is CASSIWQGKANQNNEQFF.

The J gene is TRBJ2-5, the V gene TRBV7-2, with 8 positions matching TRBD1. The CDR3 is made up of 15 amino acids. The trim removed 5 bases at V and 2 bases at J, leaving 7 bases unmatched. Germline V gene data show CDR1 as SGHTA and CDR2 as FQGNSA. This CDR3 is CASSRQGRMQETQYF. The CDR3 DNA follows: TGTGCCAGCAGCCGACAGGGGAGGATGCAAGAGACCCAGTACTTC.

The chain is built from TRBV13 and TRBJ2-1; TRBD2 matches at 9 bases. The CDR3 loop spans 16 amino acids. Germline CDR1 is PRHDT and CDR2 is FYEKMQ (reference sequence). J gave up 8 bases and V 4 bases, and 12 bases lay outside the gene matches. CDR3 coding DNA: TGTGCCAGCAGCTCCCTCCGCGGGAGGGCCGCGGATGAGCAGTTCTTC. Translating it yields CASSSLRGRAADEQFF.

V and J are TRBV6-1 and TRBJ1-1; tentatively, D is TRBD1 (6 bases). Deletions cut 3 bases from V and 6 bases from J, with 17 bases between. The CDR3 consists of 15 residues. Per the germline V gene, CDR1 is MNHNS and CDR2 is SASEGT. The CDR3 sequence: CASSDSGVLGAEAFF. The CDR3 bases are TGTGCCAGCAGTGATTCAGGGGTTTTGGGGGCTGAAGCTTTCTTT.

The gene calls are TRBV6-6 and TRBJ2-5; 8 bases map to TRBD2. Germline V gene data show CDR1 as MNHNY and CDR2 as SVGAGI (reference sequence). The length of the CDR3 is 15 residues. The V and J ends lost 6 bases and 4 bases, in that order; junction bases with no gene match: 10. CDR3 sequence (DNA): TGTGCCAGCAGCCGCGACCTGGCGGGAGGAGAGACCCAGTACTTC. Translated, it gives CASSRDLAGGETQYF.

The chain has TRBV9 and TRBJ2-3, with D tentatively TRBD2 (6 bases). V dropped 4 bases and J dropped 1 base, with 16 bases sitting between them. Germline-derived CDR1 and CDR2 are SGDLS and YYNGEE. CDR3 size: 16 residues. The CDR3: CASSLHGASGTDTQYF. For the CDR3, the DNA is TGTGCCAGCAGCCTCCACGGGGCTAGCGGCACAGATACGCAGTATTTT. Full variable domain (outside the CDR3, taken from reference TRBV9 and TRBJ2-3): DSGVTQTPKHLITATGQRVTLRCSPRSGDLSVYWYQQSLDQGLQFLIQYYNGEERAKGNILERFSAQQFPDLHSELNLSSLELGDSALYFCASSLHGASGTDTQYFGPGTRLTVL.

V usage is TRBV18 and J usage is TRBJ2-7; possible D gene TRBD1, 6 bases. The germline CDR1 and CDR2 sequences are KGHSH and LQKENI. Trimming stripped 5 bases from V and 0 bases from J, with 17 bases between. The CDR3 contains 16 residues. CDR3 coding DNA: TGTGCCAGCTCATTACAGCAACAGGGAACCTCCTACGAGCAGTACTTC. Its translation is CASSLQQQGTSYEQYF. Complete variable domain (other parts from reference TRBV18 and TRBJ2-7): NAGVMQNPRHLVRRRGQEARLRCSPMKGHSHVYWYRQLPEEGLKFMVYLQKENIIDESGMPKERFSAEFPKEGPSILRIQQVVRGDSAAYFCASSLQQQGTSYEQYFGPGTRLTVT.

The chain carries TRBV6-6 and TRBJ2-7; 10 bases agree with TRBD1. V lost 7 bases to trimming and J lost 5 bases; unmatched junction nucleotides: 5. The CDR3 length is 13 residues. The germline V gene has CDR1 MNHNY and CDR2 SVGAGI (reference sequence). CDR3 coding DNA: TGTGCCAGCATCCCGACAGGGGGCCACGAGCAGTACTTC. It encodes CASIPTGGHEQYF.

This chain links TRBV4-1 with TRBJ2-5; 9 nucleotides agree with TRBD2. Unmatched junction bases numbered 4, after V lost 4 bases and J lost 4 bases. From germline, CDR1 is MGHRA and CDR2 YSYEKL. This CDR3 comprises 14 residues. CDR3: CASSRTLAGETQYF. The CDR3 nucleotides are TGCGCCAGCAGCCGCACACTAGCGGGAGAGACCCAGTACTTC.

J is TRBJ1-4 and V is TRBV6-6; D may be TRBD1 (6 bases). V lost 6 bases, J lost 2 bases, and 16 bases lay in between. This CDR3 has 16 amino acids. CDR1 and CDR2 from the germline V gene are MNHNY and SVGAGI (reference sequence). Here the CDR3 reads CASRTGAWSTNEKLFF. The CDR3 DNA reads as TGTGCCAGCAGGACAGGCGCCTGGTCGACTAATGAAAAACTGTTTTTT.

This sequence joins TRBV6-1 and TRBJ2-5, with 9 bases identical to TRBD2. CDR1 MNHNS and CDR2 SASEGT come from the germline V gene. The CDR3 is made up of 15 amino acids. V shed 2 bases, J shed 5 bases, and the junction held 6 bases outside the gene matches. The CDR3 protein is CASSENTAGGETQYF. In nucleotides, the CDR3 is TGTGCCAGCAGTGAAAATACTGCGGGGGGGGAGACCCAGTACTTC.

The gene calls are TRBV18 and TRBJ1-1, with D perhaps TRBD1 (6 bases). The CDR3 has 14 residues. Trimming left V 4 bases short and J 1 base short, with 10 bases between. CDR1 and CDR2 from the germline V gene are KGHSH and LQKENI. The chain's CDR3 is CASSRDKKNTEAFF. The CDR3 DNA sequence: TGTGCCAGCTCACGGGACAAAAAGAACACTGAAGCTTTCTTT.

The chain carries TRBV11-2 and TRBJ2-5; 8 nucleotides line up with TRBD2. The J call is uncertain, as TRBJ2-7 better fits the DNA end. Germline V gene lookup returns CDR1 SGHAT and CDR2 FQNNGV. The CDR3 has 13 residues. The DNA of the CDR3 is TGTGCCAGCAGAGCGGGAGCCACCTACGAGCAGTACTTC. This translates into CASRAGATYEQYF.

In this sample, this clone turned up once. The rearrangement links TRBV18 to TRBJ2-4; D gene unclear. Germline CDR1 is KGHSH and CDR2 is LQKENI. With 2 bases removed from V and 1 base from J, the gap between germline ends came to 9 bases. This CDR3 has 15 residues. In DNA form, the CDR3 reads TGTGCCAGCTCACCAGCCAGATTCGCCAAAAACATTCAGTACTTC. Its translation: CASSPARFAKNIQYF. Combining the CDR3 with reference TRBV18 and TRBJ2-4 gives the whole variable domain NAGVMQNPRHLVRRRGQEARLRCSPMKGHSHVYWYRQLPEEGLKFMVYLQKENIIDESGMPKERFSAEFPKEGPSILRIQQVVRGDSAAYFCASSPARFAKNIQYFGAGTRLSVL.

This clone has only a few counts. V and J are TRBV5-1 and TRBJ2-3; TRBD2 agrees at 8 bases. The ends lost 4 bases at V and 3 bases at J; junction bases unmatched: 4. From germline, CDR1 is SGHRS and CDR2 YFSETQ. The CDR3 is 14 amino acids. Here the CDR3 reads CASSGGRSTDTQYF. The CDR3 coding sequence is TGCGCCAGCAGCGGCGGGAGGTCGACAGATACGCAGTATTTT.

This clone was detected only a few times. The gene calls are TRBV5-1 and TRBJ1-1; a possible D gene is TRBD1 (6 bases). V was clipped by 3 bases and J by 7 bases, with 16 bases between them. This CDR3 is 14 amino acids long. The germline V gene has CDR1 SGHRS and CDR2 YFSETQ. The CDR3 loop is CASSSSVGQIEAFF. Written as DNA, the CDR3 is TGCGCCAGCAGCTCCAGTGTCGGACAGATTGAAGCTTTCTTT.

The chain links TRBV7-8 to TRBJ2-2; TRBD2 matches 12 bases. This CDR3 has 16 residues. Germline CDR1 and CDR2: SGHVS and FQNEAQ. Trimming cost V 5 bases and J 5 bases; bases outside gene matches: 6. CDR3 sequence reads: CASSQTSGRGTGELFF. The CDR3 coding sequence is TGTGCCAGCAGCCAGACTAGCGGGAGAGGTACCGGGGAGCTGTTTTTT. Drawing the rest from reference TRBV7-8 and TRBJ2-2, the complete variable domain is GAGVSQSPRYKVAKRGQDVALRCDPISGHVSLFWYQQALGQGPEFLTYFQNEAQLDKSGLPSDRFFAERPEGSVSTLKIQRTQQEDSAVYLCASSQTSGRGTGELFFGEGSRLTVL.